The rows below give T cell receptor beta chains drawn from one sample of a study of vaccination effects on CD4 cells after COVID-19. Their antigens remain unidentified. The table came from immunoSEQ multiplex PCR; TCRdb's copy has only in-frame clones and leaves some out. The sample yields about 21,000 clones, about 75% seen once. Material: CD4+ T cells from PBMCs cultured with HCoV-NL63 spike peptides, obtained before COVID-19 vaccination. The receptors come from a human donor who received a COVID-19 vaccine. Both conserved end residues are part of each CDR3. Fields, in order: J gene, D gene, V gene, clone size, CDR3 DNA, CDR3 protein. A D gene is named only where the DNA matches it firmly. Not all rows give a size; the values are once, few, many and, for expanded clones, a class.

TRBJ2-3,TRBD2,TRBV10-3,.,TGTGCCATCAGACTAGCGGGCACAGATACGCAGTATTTT,CAIRLAGTDTQYF
TRBJ2-2,.,TRBV14,.,TGTGCCAGCAGCCCCTTGACGGGGGCGGAGGCCGGGGAGCTGTTTTTT,CASSPLTGAEAGELFF
TRBJ1-2,.,TRBV5-4,few,TGTGCCAGCAGCTTGGGAGGGGGCTATGGCTACACCTTC,CASSLGGGYGYTF
TRBJ2-7,.,TRBV7-8,.,TGTGCCAGCAGCTCCCCGGGTTTGACAGGCCCCTACGAGCAGTACTTC,CASSSPGLTGPYEQYF
TRBJ1-2,TRBD1,TRBV18,.,TGTGCCAGCTCACCATCCCCCAGGGGGGATGGCTACACCTTC,CASSPSPRGDGYTF
TRBJ1-1,.,TRBV6-5,.,TGTGCCAGCAGCCGGTTGAGGGACACTGAAGCTTTCTTT,CASSRLRDTEAFF
TRBJ1-6,TRBD1,TRBV6-5,.,TGTGCCAGCAGTTCACAGGGGAATAATTCACCCCTCCACTTT,CASSSQGNNSPLHF
TRBJ2-2,.,TRBV3-1/TRBV3-2,few,TGTGCCAGCAGTCTAAAACAGATGAACACCGGGGAGCTGTTTTTT,CASSLKQMNTGELFF
TRBJ2-3,.,TRBV7-8,once,TGTGCCAGCAGCCGAGGGGGCAGGGGAGGGGATACGCAGTATTTT,CASSRGGRGGDTQYF
TRBJ1-5,.,TRBV24-1,.,TGTGCCACCAGTGAGCCGACAGGAGGGGATCAGCCCCAGCATTTT,CATSEPTGGDQPQHF
TRBJ2-1,TRBD2,TRBV4-1,.,TGCGCCAGCAGCCAAGGGGGAAGCGGGGGGGCCATGGGTGAGCAGTTCTTC,CASSQGGSGGAMGEQFF
TRBJ1-2,.,TRBV3-1/TRBV3-2,.,TGTGCCAGCAGCCCGGGTACCGGCTATGGCTACACCTTC,CASSPGTGYGYTF
TRBJ2-7,.,TRBV3-1/TRBV3-2,.,TGTGCCAGCAGCCAACGAGGGGGACTCGAGCAGTACTTC,CASSQRGGLEQYF
TRBJ1-4,.,TRBV3-1/TRBV3-2,once,TGTGCCAGCAGCCACTCGGTTGGGGATCCTAATGAAAAACTGTTTTTT,CASSHSVGDPNEKLFF
TRBJ1-6,TRBD1,TRBV18,once,TGTGCCAGCTCCAAAGGGACAGCTAATTCACCCCTCCACTTT,CASSKGTANSPLHF
TRBJ2-3,TRBD2,TRBV4-1,.,TGCGCCAGCAGCCAAGAACTAGCGGGGGGGTTTGGAAGCACAGATACGCAGTATTTT,CASSQELAGGFGSTDTQYF
TRBJ2-3,TRBD1,TRBV25-1,.,TGTGCCAGCTCATACCGGGACAGCCCCACAGATACGCAGTATTTT,CASSYRDSPTDTQYF
TRBJ1-5,.,TRBV7-2,.,TGTGCCAGCAGCTTAGCGGACGCTTATAGCAATCAGCCCCAGCATTTT,CASSLADAYSNQPQHF
TRBJ2-7,TRBD1,TRBV6-4,.,TGTGCCAACCTAGGGGGCATTCTTTGCTCCTACGAGCAGTACTTC,CANLGGILCSYEQYF
TRBJ1-3,.,TRBV2,.,TGTGCCAGCAGTGAAACGGCCCTCTCTGGAAACACCATATATTTT,CASSETALSGNTIYF